Following are 23 T cell receptor beta chains from one sample sequenced in a study. Profiled with immunoSEQ multiplex PCR; TCRdb holds only in-frame clones, not every one. The sample includes approximately 70,000 clones, approximately 92% of them seen just once. Sequences were obtained from PBMCs. The receptors originated from a man in his forties with rheumatoid arthritis.

This chain joins TRBV19 and TRBJ2-7; D not certain. The CDR3 is 14 residues long. CDR1 is LNHDA and CDR2 is SQIVND in the germline V gene (reference sequence). The V end lost 0 bases, the J end lost 0 bases, and 6 bases lay between the germline ends. CDR3 in DNA: TGTGCCAGTAGTATAGAGAGACTCTCCTACGAGCAGTACTTC. Protein product: CASSIERLSYEQYF.

The chain links TRBV14 to TRBJ1-1; no definite D call. Germline V CDR1 and CDR2: SGHDN, FVKESK. V lost 0 bases to trimming and J lost 0 bases, with 11 bases between them. The CDR3 extends over 16 amino acids. The CDR3 here is CASSQDLGNLNTEAFF. CDR3 nucleotide sequence: TGTGCCAGCAGCCAAGATCTCGGCAACCTGAACACTGAAGCTTTCTTT.

A single count supports this clone. This chain uses TRBV5-6 with TRBJ2-2; TRBD1 matches at 10 bases. The junction had 5 bases not matched to a gene; V was cut back by 3 bases and J by 3 bases. The CDR3 length is 16 residues. Germline V lookup: CDR1 SGHDT, CDR2 YYEEEE. In nucleotides, the CDR3 is TGTGCCAGCAGCTCTAACGGACAGGGGGACACCGGGGAGCTGTTTTTT. This gives the protein CASSSNGQGDTGELFF.

The chain recombines TRBV28 with TRBJ2-7; 9 bases match TRBD1. V trimming: 3 bases; J trimming: 5 bases; junction bases outside the gene matches: 8. This CDR3 is built from 15 residues. Germline V gene sequence: CDR1 MDHEN, CDR2 SYDVKM. CDR3 amino acids: CASSLGTGILDEQYF. CDR3 DNA: TGTGCCAGCAGTTTGGGGACAGGGATCTTGGACGAGCAGTACTTC.

This chain joins TRBV5-1 and TRBJ2-1; the match to TRBD2 covers 7 bases. The V segment lost 3 bases and the J segment 12 bases; nucleotides outside the gene matches: 3. The CDR3 is 11 amino acids. Germline V gene data show CDR1 as SGHRS and CDR2 as YFSETQ. In DNA, the CDR3 is TGCGCCAGCAGCTGGGGACTAAGGCAGTTCTTC. Its protein product is CASSWGLRQFF.

The chain is built from TRBV6-5 and TRBJ1-4, with D perhaps matching TRBD1 (5 bases). This CDR3 is 15 amino acids long. Germline CDR1 MNHEY, CDR2 SVGAGI. Trimming took 0 bases from V and 3 from J, leaving 8 bases between them. The CDR3 DNA follows: TGTGCCAGCAGTTACTCGAGAGGGGCTAATGAAAAACTGTTTTTT. Protein product: CASSYSRGANEKLFF.

The chain recombines TRBV11-2 with TRBJ2-3; 7 bases align to TRBD2. This CDR3 has 16 residues. Per the germline V gene, CDR1 is SGHAT and CDR2 is FQNNGV. After removal of 1 base from V and 0 bases from J, the junction contained 4 bases not matched to a gene. The CDR3 sequence is CASSLGLAASTDTQYF. As DNA, the CDR3 is TGTGCCAGCAGCTTAGGGCTAGCGGCTAGCACAGATACGCAGTATTTT.

About this clone: This sample includes further DNA sequences coding for the same CDR3. The J gene is TRBJ1-5, the V gene TRBV29-1, with 7 nucleotides matching TRBD1. This CDR3 spans 15 amino acids. V dropped 6 bases and J dropped 2; count of bases not matched to a gene: 10. Germline CDR1 SQVTM, CDR2 ANQGSEA. CDR3 sequence (DNA): TGCAGCGTATCACAGGGGTTTCTCGGCAATCAGCCCCAGCATTTT. As protein: CSVSQGFLGNQPQHF. The complete variable domain, with remaining parts taken from reference TRBV29-1 and TRBJ1-5, reads SAVISQKPSRDICQRGTSLTIQCQVDSQVTMMFWYRQQPGQSLTLIATANQGSEATYESGFVIDKFPISRPNLTFSTLTVSNMSPEDSSIYLCSVSQGFLGNQPQHFGDGTRLSIL.

This chain connects TRBV5-4 to TRBJ2-4; the D is unclear. Germline V lookup: CDR1 SGHNT, CDR2 YYREEE (reference sequence). The CDR3 totals 12 residues. Trimming took off 7 bases at V and 7 bases at J, with 12 bases between the two ends. The CDR3 protein is CASVGADNIQYF. The CDR3 bases are TGTGCCAGCGTAGGAGCAGATAACATTCAGTACTTC.

The chain employs TRBV10-3 and TRBJ1-5; a possible D gene is TRBD1 (6 bases). This CDR3 comprises 14 residues. V was shortened by 6 bases and J by 7 bases, with 16 bases between the two germline ends. Germline CDR1 ENHRY, CDR2 SYGVKD. CDR3 DNA: TGTGCCATCAGCGAAGCACAGGGAGGGCAGCCCCAGCATTTT. Translation: CAISEAQGGQPQHF.

CDR3 DNA sequence: TGTGCCAGCAGCTTCTCTTCTGGGGCCAACGTCCTGACTTTC. This translates into CASSFSSGANVLTF. The chain couples TRBV11-2 to TRBJ2-6; D not resolved. CDR3 length: 14 residues. CDR1 SGHAT and CDR2 FQNNGV come from the germline V gene. V shed 3 bases and J shed 1 base, with 4 bases lying between them.

The chain combines TRBV18 with TRBJ2-5; D is unresolved. Germline V gene data show CDR1 as KGHSH and CDR2 as LQKENI. CDR3 length: 15 residues. Trimming removed 2 bases at V and 2 bases at J, with 12 bases between. CDR3 coding DNA: TGTGCCAGCTCACCAGGTCGGGCCGAACAAGAGACCCAGTACTTC. This encodes CASSPGRAEQETQYF.

This clone appeared once. The chain links TRBV9 to TRBJ1-4; TRBD1 aligns across 9 bases. In germline, CDR1 is SGDLS, CDR2 YYNGEE. The CDR3 totals 17 residues. Unmatched junction bases numbered 10, after V lost 3 bases and J lost 4 bases. Here the CDR3 reads CASSDGQGIRGNEKLFF. The DNA of the CDR3 is TGTGCCAGCAGCGACGGACAGGGGATTAGGGGTAATGAAAAACTGTTTTTT. The whole variable domain, remainder taken from reference TRBV9 and TRBJ1-4, is DSGVTQTPKHLITATGQRVTLRCSPRSGDLSVYWYQQSLDQGLQFLIQYYNGEERAKGNILERFSAQQFPDLHSELNLSSLELGDSALYFCASSDGQGIRGNEKLFFGSGTQLSVL.

This clone is a singleton in its sample. The rearrangement links TRBV5-1 to TRBJ2-1; 8 bases are shared with TRBD1. This CDR3 is built from 13 residues. Germline CDR1 and CDR2: SGHRS and YFSETQ. With 3 bases clipped from V and 6 bases from J, the junction kept 2 bases outside the gene matches. This CDR3 is CASSYTGGNEQFF. CDR3 in DNA: TGCGCCAGCAGCTACACAGGGGGCAATGAGCAGTTCTTC. Combining the CDR3 with reference TRBV5-1 and TRBJ2-1 gives the whole variable domain KAGVTQTPRYLIKTRGQQVTLSCSPISGHRSVSWYQQTPGQGLQFLFEYFSETQRNKGNFPGRFSGRQFSNSRSEMNVSTLELGDSALYLCASSYTGGNEQFFGPGTRLTVL.

The genes are TRBV15 and TRBJ2-5; the match to TRBD2 covers 7 bases. Germline V CDR1 and CDR2: LNHNV, YYDKDF (reference sequence). This CDR3 has 15 amino acids. V dropped 0 bases and J dropped 4; count of bases not matched to a gene: 5. The CDR3 DNA is TGTGCCACCAGCAGAGATGGCGGGAGCCCAGAGACCCAGTACTTC. This encodes CATSRDGGSPETQYF.

This chain links TRBV5-6 with TRBJ1-2; D not certain. Germline lookup yields CDR1 SGHDT and CDR2 YYEEEE. V gave up 0 bases and J gave up 4 bases, with 16 bases separating them. The CDR3 runs to 16 residues. In DNA, the CDR3 is TGTGCCAGCAGCTTGGCCGTGGAACAAATTATCTATGGCTACACCTTC. It translates to CASSLAVEQIIYGYTF.

The table lists this clone with a count of one. An end of the junction differs from the germline gene, which may be a read error. The chain employs TRBV7-7 and TRBJ2-2; no firm D call. The CDR3 contains 13 residues. Germline V gene data show CDR1 as SSHAT and CDR2 as FNYEAQ (reference sequence). The CDR3 sequence: CASSIGYPGELFF. Here the CDR3 DNA reads TGTGCTAGCAGCATCGGGTATCCCGGGGAGCTGTTTTTT.

The chain is built from TRBV5-6 and TRBJ2-2; D unclear. From germline, CDR1 is SGHDT and CDR2 YYEEEE. The V gene lost 0 bases and the J gene lost 6 bases, with 12 bases spanning the gap. The CDR3 loop spans 15 amino acids. CDR3 DNA sequence: TGTGCCAGCAGCTTGGGGAGAATGGGGTCCGGGGAGCTGTTTTTT. Protein product: CASSLGRMGSGELFF.

This chain joins TRBV6-5 and TRBJ1-5; the D gene is possibly TRBD1 (5 bases). Germline V gene sequence: CDR1 MNHEY, CDR2 SVGAGI. The CDR3 consists of 16 residues. The V end lost 2 bases, the J end lost 0 bases, and 11 bases lay between the germline ends. DNA of the CDR3: TGTGCCAGCAGTTACGGACGGGGGGATAGCAATCAGCCCCAGCATTTT. This translates into CASSYGRGDSNQPQHF.

This chain connects TRBV19 to TRBJ1-2; the D is unclear. The germline V gene encodes CDR1 LNHDA and CDR2 SQIVND (reference sequence). V was trimmed by 0 bases and J by 4 bases, leaving 9 bases between them. CDR3 length: 14 amino acids. The chain's CDR3 is CASSIELGFYGYTF. The CDR3 nucleotides read TGTGCCAGTAGTATAGAATTGGGGTTCTATGGCTACACCTTC.

This chain links TRBV2 with TRBJ2-2, with D perhaps TRBD1 or TRBD2 (5 bases each). CDR1 is SNHLY, CDR2 FYNNEI, per germline. Trimming took 1 base from V and 7 from J, leaving 13 bases between them. This CDR3 is 15 amino acids long. CDR3 in amino acids: CASSEGSGASGELFF. The CDR3 nucleotides read TGTGCCAGCAGTGAAGGGTCCGGGGCCAGCGGGGAGCTGTTTTTT. Full variable domain (rest looked up from reference TRBV2 and TRBJ2-2): EPEVTQTPSHQVTQMGQEVILRCVPISNHLYFYWYRQILGQKVEFLVSFYNNEISEKSEIFDDQFSVERPDGSNFTLKIRSTKLEDSAMYFCASSEGSGASGELFFGEGSRLTVL.

V is TRBV5-1 and J is TRBJ2-1; 8 bases are shared with TRBD2. Germline CDR1 SGHRS, CDR2 YFSETQ. This CDR3 region has 16 residues. V lost 7 bases and J lost 3; bases outside the gene matches: 12. CDR3 protein: CASSKNPGLVYNEQFF. CDR3 bases: TGCGCCAGCTCAAAGAATCCGGGACTAGTCTACAATGAGCAGTTCTTC.

This chain joins TRBV5-5 and TRBJ2-1; 9 bases line up with TRBD1. Germline assignment: CDR1 SGHKS and CDR2 YYEKEE (reference sequence). The CDR3 contains 15 residues. V lost 4 bases to trimming and J lost 4 bases; unmatched junction nucleotides: 6. The CDR3 DNA is TGTGCCAGCAGCACACAGGGGGCTAGTTACAATGAGCAGTTCTTC. It codes for CASSTQGASYNEQFF.